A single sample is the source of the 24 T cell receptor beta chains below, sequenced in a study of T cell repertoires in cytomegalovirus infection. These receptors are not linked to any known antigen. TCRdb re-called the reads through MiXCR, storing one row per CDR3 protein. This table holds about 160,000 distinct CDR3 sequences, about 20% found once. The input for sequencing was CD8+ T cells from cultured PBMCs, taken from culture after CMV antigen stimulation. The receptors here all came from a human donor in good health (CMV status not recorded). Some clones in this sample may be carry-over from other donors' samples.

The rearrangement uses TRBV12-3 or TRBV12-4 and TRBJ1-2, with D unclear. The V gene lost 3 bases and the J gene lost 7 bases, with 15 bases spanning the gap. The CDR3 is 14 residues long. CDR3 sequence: CASSFNGLSSGYTF. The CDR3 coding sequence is TGTGCCAGCAGTTTTAATGGGCTCAGTTCTGGCTACACCTTC.

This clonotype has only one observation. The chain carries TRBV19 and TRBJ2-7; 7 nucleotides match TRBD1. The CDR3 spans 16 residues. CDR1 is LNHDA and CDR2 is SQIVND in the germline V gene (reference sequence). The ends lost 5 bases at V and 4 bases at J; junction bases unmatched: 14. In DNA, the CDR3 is TGTGCCAGTAGTTTGGAGACAGGGTACTACGTTTACGAGCAGTACTTC. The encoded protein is CASSLETGYYVYEQYF. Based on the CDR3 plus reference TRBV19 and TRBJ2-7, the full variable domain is DGGITQSPKYLFRKEGQNVTLSCEQNLNHDAMYWYRQDPGQGLRLIYYSQIVNDFQKGDIAEGYSVSREKKESFPLTVTSAQKNPTAFYLCASSLETGYYVYEQYFGPGTRLTVT.

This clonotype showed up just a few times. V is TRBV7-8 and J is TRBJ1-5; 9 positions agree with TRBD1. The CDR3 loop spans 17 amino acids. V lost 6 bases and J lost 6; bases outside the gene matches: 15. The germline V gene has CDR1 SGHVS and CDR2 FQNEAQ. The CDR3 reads CASSPNRGTGSSQPQHF. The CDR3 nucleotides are TGTGCCAGCAGTCCGAACAGGGGGACAGGGTCAAGTCAGCCCCAGCATTTT.

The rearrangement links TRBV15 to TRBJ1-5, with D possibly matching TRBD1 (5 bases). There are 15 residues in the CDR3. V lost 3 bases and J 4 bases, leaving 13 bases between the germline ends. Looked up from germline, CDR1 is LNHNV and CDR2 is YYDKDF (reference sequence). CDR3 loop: CATSSGWTPNQPQHF. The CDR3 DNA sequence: TGTGCCACCAGCAGTGGGTGGACACCTAATCAGCCCCAGCATTTT.

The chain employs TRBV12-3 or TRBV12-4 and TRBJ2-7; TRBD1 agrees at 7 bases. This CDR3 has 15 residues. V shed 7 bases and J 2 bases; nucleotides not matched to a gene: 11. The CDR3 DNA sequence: TGTGCCAGCACCAAGGGGCAGGGGGTCCCCTACGAGCAGTACTTC. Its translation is CASTKGQGVPYEQYF.

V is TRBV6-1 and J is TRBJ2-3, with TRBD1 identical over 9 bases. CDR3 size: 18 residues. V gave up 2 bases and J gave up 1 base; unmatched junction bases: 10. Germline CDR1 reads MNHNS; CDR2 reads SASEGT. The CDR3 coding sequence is TGTGCCAGCAGTGAACCACAGATTCGGACAGGGGGCACAGATACGCAGTATTTT. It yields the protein CASSEPQIRTGGTDTQYF.

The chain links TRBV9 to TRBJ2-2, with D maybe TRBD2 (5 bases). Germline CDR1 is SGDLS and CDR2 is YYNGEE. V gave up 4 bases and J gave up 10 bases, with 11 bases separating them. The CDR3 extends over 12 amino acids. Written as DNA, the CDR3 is TGTGCCAGCAGCCCCCGGGAACTGGAGCTGTTTTTT. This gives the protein CASSPRELELFF.

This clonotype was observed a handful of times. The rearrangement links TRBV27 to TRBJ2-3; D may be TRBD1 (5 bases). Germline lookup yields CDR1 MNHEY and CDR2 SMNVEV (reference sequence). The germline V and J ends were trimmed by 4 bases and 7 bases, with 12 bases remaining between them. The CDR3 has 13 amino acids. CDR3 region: CASSSWGANTQYF. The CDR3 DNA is TGTGCCAGCAGTTCATGGGGCGCGAATACGCAGTATTTT.

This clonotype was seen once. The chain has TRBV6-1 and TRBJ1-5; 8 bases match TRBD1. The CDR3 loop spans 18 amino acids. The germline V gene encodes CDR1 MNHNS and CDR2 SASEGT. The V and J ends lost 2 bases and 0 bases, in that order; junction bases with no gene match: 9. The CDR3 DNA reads TGTGCCAGCAGTGAATCATCGACAGGGGTCTATAGCAATCAGCCCCAGCATTTT. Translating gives CASSESSTGVYSNQPQHF.

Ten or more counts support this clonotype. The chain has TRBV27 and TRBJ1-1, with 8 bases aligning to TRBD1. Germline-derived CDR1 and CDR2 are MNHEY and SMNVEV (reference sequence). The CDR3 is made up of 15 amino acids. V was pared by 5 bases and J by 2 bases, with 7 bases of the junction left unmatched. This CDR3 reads CASSPQTGANTEAFF. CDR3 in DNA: TGTGCCAGCAGTCCTCAGACAGGGGCTAACACTGAAGCTTTCTTT.

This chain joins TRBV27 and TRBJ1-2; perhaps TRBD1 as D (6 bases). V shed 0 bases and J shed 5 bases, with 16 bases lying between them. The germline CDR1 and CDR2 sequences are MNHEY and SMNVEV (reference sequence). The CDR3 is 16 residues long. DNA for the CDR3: TGTGCCAGCAGTTTATCCCGTAAGGGGGGCGGTTATGGCTACACCTTC. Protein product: CASSLSRKGGGYGYTF.

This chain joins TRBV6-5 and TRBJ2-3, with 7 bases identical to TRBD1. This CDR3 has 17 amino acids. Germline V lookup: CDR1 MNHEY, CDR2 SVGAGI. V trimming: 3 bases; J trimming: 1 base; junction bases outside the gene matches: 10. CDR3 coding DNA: TGTGCCAGCAGTTATTTTAATAGGGGGCTGCGCACAGATACGCAGTATTTT. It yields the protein CASSYFNRGLRTDTQYF.

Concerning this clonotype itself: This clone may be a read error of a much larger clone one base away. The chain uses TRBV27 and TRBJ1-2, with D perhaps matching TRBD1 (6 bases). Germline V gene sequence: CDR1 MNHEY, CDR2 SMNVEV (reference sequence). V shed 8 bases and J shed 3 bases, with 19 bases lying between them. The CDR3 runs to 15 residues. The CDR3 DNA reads TGTGCCAGCCGTTCCCAGACAGGTTTAGACTATGGCTACACCTTC. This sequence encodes CASRSQTGLDYGYTF.

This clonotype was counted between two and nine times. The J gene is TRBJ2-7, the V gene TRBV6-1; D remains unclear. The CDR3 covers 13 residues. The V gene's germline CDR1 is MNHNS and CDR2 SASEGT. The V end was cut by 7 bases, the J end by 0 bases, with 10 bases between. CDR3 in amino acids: CASNPSGSYEQYF. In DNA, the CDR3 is TGTGCCAGCAACCCCTCGGGCTCCTACGAGCAGTACTTC.

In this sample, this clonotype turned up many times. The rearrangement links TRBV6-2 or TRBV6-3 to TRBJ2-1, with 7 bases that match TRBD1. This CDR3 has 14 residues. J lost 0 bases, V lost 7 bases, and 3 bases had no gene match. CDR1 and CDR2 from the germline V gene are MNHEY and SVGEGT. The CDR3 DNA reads TGTGCCAGCACCCCAGGGGGCTCCTACAATGAGCAGTTCTTC. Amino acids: CASTPGGSYNEQFF.

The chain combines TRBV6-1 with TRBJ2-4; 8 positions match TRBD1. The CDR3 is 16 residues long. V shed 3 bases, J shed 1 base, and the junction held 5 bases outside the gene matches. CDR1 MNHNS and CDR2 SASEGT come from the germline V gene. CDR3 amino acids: CASSDLRQGAKNIQYF. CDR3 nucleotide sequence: TGTGCCAGCAGTGATTTGAGACAGGGGGCCAAAAACATTCAGTACTTC.

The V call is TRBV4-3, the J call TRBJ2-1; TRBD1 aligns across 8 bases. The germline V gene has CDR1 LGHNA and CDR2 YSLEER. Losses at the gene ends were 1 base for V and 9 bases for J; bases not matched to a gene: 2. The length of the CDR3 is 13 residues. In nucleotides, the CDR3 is TGCGCCAGCAGCCAAGGGACAGGGAGTGAGCAGTTCTTC. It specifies CASSQGTGSEQFF.

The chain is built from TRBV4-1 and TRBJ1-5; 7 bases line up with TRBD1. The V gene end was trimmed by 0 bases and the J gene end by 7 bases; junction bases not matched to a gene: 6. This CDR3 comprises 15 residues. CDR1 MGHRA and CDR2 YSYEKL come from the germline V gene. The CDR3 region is CASSQERQGQQPQHF. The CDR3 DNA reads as TGCGCCAGCAGCCAAGAAAGACAGGGCCAGCAGCCCCAGCATTTT.

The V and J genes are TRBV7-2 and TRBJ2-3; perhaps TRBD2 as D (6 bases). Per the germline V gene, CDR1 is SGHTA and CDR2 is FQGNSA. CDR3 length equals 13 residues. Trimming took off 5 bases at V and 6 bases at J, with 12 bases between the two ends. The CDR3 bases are TGTACCAGCAGCCTGGCGGGATTTGATACGCAGTATTTT. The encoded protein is CTSSLAGFDTQYF. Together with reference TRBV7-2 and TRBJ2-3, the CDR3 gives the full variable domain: GAGVSQSPSNKVTEKGKDVELRCDPISGHTALYWYRQSLGQGLEFLIYFQGNSAPDKSGLPSDRFSAERTGGSVSTLTIQRTQQEDSAVYLCTSSLAGFDTQYFGPGTRLTVL.

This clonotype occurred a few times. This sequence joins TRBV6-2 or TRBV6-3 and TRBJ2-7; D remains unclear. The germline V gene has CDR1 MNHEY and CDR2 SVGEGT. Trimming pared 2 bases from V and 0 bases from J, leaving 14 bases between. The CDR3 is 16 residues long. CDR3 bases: TGTGCCAGCAGTTACCTTACCCGGCGTAGCTCCTACGAGCAGTACTTC. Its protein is CASSYLTRRSSYEQYF.

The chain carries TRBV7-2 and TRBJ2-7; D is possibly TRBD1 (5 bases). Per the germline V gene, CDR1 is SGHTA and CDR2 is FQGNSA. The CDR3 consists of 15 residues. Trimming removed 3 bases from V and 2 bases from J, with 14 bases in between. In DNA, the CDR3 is TGTGCCAGCAGCTTTAGAGGAGACAGAGCCTACGAGCAGTACTTC. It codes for CASSFRGDRAYEQYF.

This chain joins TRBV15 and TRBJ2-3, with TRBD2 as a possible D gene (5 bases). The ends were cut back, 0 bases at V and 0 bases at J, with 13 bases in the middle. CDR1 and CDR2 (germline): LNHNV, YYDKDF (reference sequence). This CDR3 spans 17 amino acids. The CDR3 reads CATSRDAQRRSTDTQYF. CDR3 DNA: TGTGCCACCAGCAGAGATGCCCAGCGGCGTAGCACAGATACGCAGTATTTT.

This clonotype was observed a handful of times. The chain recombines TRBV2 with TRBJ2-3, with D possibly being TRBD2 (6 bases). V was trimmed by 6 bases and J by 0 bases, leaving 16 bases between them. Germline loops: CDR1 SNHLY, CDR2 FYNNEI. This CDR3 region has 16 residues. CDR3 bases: TGTGCCAGCAGCGGGACTTCTTCCCCTAGCACAGATACGCAGTATTTT. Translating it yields CASSGTSSPSTDTQYF.

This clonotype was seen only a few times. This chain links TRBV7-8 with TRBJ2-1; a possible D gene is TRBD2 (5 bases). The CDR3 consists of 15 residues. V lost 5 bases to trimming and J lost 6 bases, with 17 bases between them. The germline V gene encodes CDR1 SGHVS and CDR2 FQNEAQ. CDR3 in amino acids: CASSMGPPGSNEQFF. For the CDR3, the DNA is TGTGCCAGCAGCATGGGTCCTCCGGGGAGCAATGAGCAGTTCTTC. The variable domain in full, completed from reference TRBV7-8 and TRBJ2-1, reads GAGVSQSPRYKVAKRGQDVALRCDPISGHVSLFWYQQALGQGPEFLTYFQNEAQLDKSGLPSDRFFAERPEGSVSTLKIQRTQQEDSAVYLCASSMGPPGSNEQFFGPGTRLTVL.